This section outlines one T cell receptor (beta chain) sequence together with its context. This CDR3 contains 15 residues. Trimming took 4 bases from V and 0 from J, leaving 14 bases between them. Germline-derived CDR1 and CDR2 are SGHNT and YYREEE (reference sequence). These data are taken from a study of cytomegalovirus exposure and HLA in healthy donors. PCR involved 60 Vbeta and 13 Jbeta primers. The protocol was immunoSEQ multiplex PCR, while the TCRdb copy is restricted to in-frame clones and leaves out a portion. In the table there are roughly 150,000 clones, roughly 80% of which are singletons.

Sequencing was performed on PBMCs. The chain carries TRBV5-4 and TRBJ2-7; D is possibly TRBD2 (6 bases). The TCR originated in a male donor in good health and CMV-seronegative. The chain's CDR3 is CASSTNRGISYEQYF. The CDR3 region has the DNA TGTGCCAGCAGCACGAACCGGGGGATCTCCTACGAGCAGTACTTC.